This entry lists 18 T cell receptor beta chains sequenced from one sample in a study of tumor-infiltrating lymphocytes in oesophageal squamous cell carcinoma. In TCRdb, the PCR reads were re-called with MiXCR into one record per CDR3 protein. The top ten clones hold approximately 12% of a sample with just under 20,000 distinct CDR3 sequences, less than 45% of them seen once. The sequenced sample consisted of normal esophageal tissue next to the tumor. All receptors derive from a male donor with esophageal squamous cell carcinoma.

This clonotype was seen repeatedly, ten times or more. V usage is TRBV25-1 and J usage is TRBJ2-1; D unresolved. The J call may be in error: the DNA end matches TRBJ2-7 better. Germline CDR1 and CDR2: MGHDK and SYGVNS. The CDR3 is made up of 12 amino acids. The CDR3 coding sequence is TGTGCCAGCAGGCCTCCCGGTGGCGAGCAGTACTTC. Translating gives CASRPPGGEQYF.

There are many counts of this clonotype. CDR3 amino acids: CASSPPWVNTEAFF. The CDR3 nucleotides read TGTGCCAGCAGTCCCCCTTGGGTGAACACTGAAGCTTTCTTT. V gene TRBV28 combines with J gene TRBJ1-1; D gene uncertain. Between the trimmed V and J ends, which lost 5 bases and 0 bases, there was a span of 10 bases. The CDR3 is made up of 14 amino acids. Germline values: CDR1 MDHEN, CDR2 SYDVKM. Combining the CDR3 with reference TRBV28 and TRBJ1-1 gives the whole variable domain DVKVTQSSRYLVKRTGEKVFLECVQDMDHENMFWYRQDPGLGLRLIYFSYDVKMKEKGDIPEGYSVSREKKERFSLILESASTNQTSMYLCASSPPWVNTEAFFGQGTRLTVV.

Only a few counts were recorded for this clonotype. This may stem from a read error, because a much larger clone lies one nucleotide away. The chain recombines TRBV19 with TRBJ2-7; 14 bases map to TRBD2. The J segment lost 7 bases and the V segment lost 4 bases, leaving 12 bases of the junction unmatched. Germline V CDR1 and CDR2: LNHDA, SQIVND (reference sequence). The CDR3 extends over 17 amino acids. DNA of the CDR3: TGTGCCAGTAGTAGGTCGACTAGCGGGAGGGCCTACAATGAGCAGTACTTC. Protein product: CASSRSTSGRAYNEQYF.

In this sample, this clonotype turned up once. V gene TRBV7-6 combines with J gene TRBJ1-1; D uncertain. The CDR3 loop spans 13 amino acids. The germline V gene encodes CDR1 SGHVS and CDR2 FNYEAQ. V shed 5 bases and J shed 1 base, with 8 bases lying between them. CDR3 nucleotide sequence: TGTGCCAGCAGCCAAGACACGAACACTGAAGCTTTCTTT. Residues: CASSQDTNTEAFF. Using reference TRBV7-6 and TRBJ1-1 for the parts outside the CDR3, the full variable domain is GAGVSQSPRYKVTKRGQDVALRCDPISGHVSLYWYRQALGQGPEFLTYFNYEAQQDKSGLPNDRFSAERPEGSISTLTIQRTEQRDSAMYRCASSQDTNTEAFFGQGTRLTVV.

The gene calls are TRBV7-2 and TRBJ2-4; TRBD1 matches 7 bases. The DNA end is more similar to TRBJ1-2, so the J call may be wrong. CDR3 size: 15 residues. The germline V gene encodes CDR1 SGHTA and CDR2 FQGNSA. The CDR3 region is CASSLAKGAGYGYTF. The CDR3 coding sequence is TGTGCCAGCAGCTTAGCGAAGGGGGCGGGCTATGGCTACACCTTC.

The sample holds many counts of this clonotype. This chain connects TRBV7-9 to TRBJ1-3; weak D call: TRBD1 (6 bases). The CDR3 is 15 residues long. V dropped 7 bases and J dropped 2 bases, with 15 bases sitting between them. From germline, CDR1 is SEHNR and CDR2 FQNEAQ (reference sequence). CDR3 protein: CASTLKGTPGNTIYF. As DNA, the CDR3 is TGTGCCAGCACCCTGAAGGGGACACCTGGAAACACCATATATTTT.

The table lists this clonotype with a few counts. J is TRBJ2-7 and V is TRBV19, with D perhaps TRBD2 (7 bases). The J call could be wrong; TRBJ2-1 is a better fit for the DNA end. Germline V gene sequence: CDR1 LNHDA, CDR2 SQIVND (reference sequence). The CDR3 spans 17 residues. The CDR3 region is CATQGGWEGGYYNEQFF. The CDR3 bases are TGTGCCACCCAGGGTGGTTGGGAGGGGGGGTACTACAATGAGCAGTTCTTC.

The chain is built from TRBV7-3 and TRBJ2-1; 7 bases fit TRBD2. The length of the CDR3 is 16 residues. CDR1 SGHTA and CDR2 FQGTGA come from the germline V gene. Losses at the gene ends were 4 bases for V and 0 bases for J; bases not matched to a gene: 6. The DNA for the CDR3 is TGTGCCAGCAGCTCCCAACGGACTAGCTCCTACAATGAGCAGTTCTTC. Its protein product is CASSSQRTSSYNEQFF.

Only one count was recorded for this clonotype. At one boundary the junction diverges from the germline segment, which might be a read error. This chain uses TRBV10-2 with TRBJ2-7; D call uncertain. This CDR3 is built from 15 residues. Germline CDR1 reads WSHSY; CDR2 reads SAAADI. The CDR3 nucleotides read TGCGCCAGCAGTAATCCCGTGACCCGAGAAAGACCCCTCCACTTC. This translates into CASSNPVTRERPLHF.

This clonotype was observed a single time. The conserved closing phenylalanine or tryptophan is absent in this CDR3, likely reflecting a read error. The DNA is left out, because the CDR3 cannot be placed on it with certainty; the CDR3 is given as TCRdb lists it. The gene calls are TRBV7-4 and TRBJ2-6. The CDR3 adds up to 10 amino acids, both ends counted. Germline V lookup: CDR1 SGHVT, CDR2 SQSDAQ. CDR3 protein: CASSLLSLGS.

A remark on this clonotype: The DNA is left out, because the CDR3 cannot be placed on it with certainty; the CDR3 is given as TCRdb lists it. CDR3 in amino acids: CTSVPAPRAGVGYNEQFF. The chain employs TRBV7-5 and TRBJ2-7; the table's D call, TRBD2, has no DNA check behind it. TRBV7-5 is a pseudogene segment. 18 amino acids form the CDR3, both terminal residues included.

This clonotype has ten or more counts. This may be a read error, as it is one base from a much larger clone. The chain links TRBV6-1 to TRBJ2-7; no reliable D call. V was pared by 6 bases and J by 7 bases, with 10 bases between. The CDR3 runs 11 residues. Germline lookup yields CDR1 MNHNS and CDR2 SASEGT. The CDR3 DNA follows: TGTGCCAGCAGACTAAATGATGAGCAGTACTTC. It specifies CASRLNDEQYF.

This clonotype occurred many times. CDR3 nucleotide sequence: TGTGCCAGCACCCAGGGGAGCACAGATACGCAGTATTTT. Amino acids: CASTQGSTDTQYF. The chain employs TRBV28 and TRBJ2-3; perhaps TRBD1 as D (6 bases). The germline V gene encodes CDR1 MDHEN and CDR2 SYDVKM. The CDR3 runs 13 residues. V was cut by 7 bases and J by 0 bases, with 8 bases left in between.

V gene TRBV7-9 combines with J gene TRBJ2-3, with D perhaps TRBD1 or TRBD2 (5 bases each). CDR1 and CDR2 (germline): SEHNR, FQNEAQ (reference sequence). The length of the CDR3 is 16 residues. The V end lost 1 base, the J end lost 4 bases, and 15 bases lay between the germline ends. The CDR3 protein is CASSLGTRGRADTQYF. DNA of the CDR3: TGTGCCAGCAGCTTAGGGACACGGGGTCGGGCAGATACGCAGTATTTT.

This clonotype is judged medium-sized (0.01 to 0.1%). V and J are TRBV7-2 and TRBJ2-6; TRBD1 or TRBD2 may be the D gene (6 bases each). CDR1 and CDR2 from the germline V gene are SGHTA and FQGNSA. The CDR3 runs 15 residues. The germline V and J ends were trimmed by 5 bases and 2 bases, with 10 bases remaining between them. The CDR3 protein is CASSLGGTGANVLTF. The DNA for the CDR3 is TGTGCCAGCAGCCTAGGGGGGACTGGGGCCAACGTCCTGACTTTC.

V is TRBV7-3 and J is TRBJ2-1, with 7 bases identical to TRBD2. The germline gives CDR1 SGHTA, CDR2 FQGTGA. The V and J ends lost 4 bases and 2 bases, in that order; junction bases with no gene match: 5. The CDR3 consists of 15 residues. This CDR3 is CASSSSGTTYNEQFF. Written as DNA, the CDR3 is TGTGCCAGCAGCTCCTCCGGGACTACCTACAATGAGCAGTTCTTC.

Concerning this clonotype: One junction end does not reproduce the germline sequence, and a read error may be involved. The chain has TRBV28 and TRBJ2-3, with D perhaps TRBD1 or TRBD2 (5 bases each). The CDR3 is 12 amino acids. Germline assignment: CDR1 MDHEN and CDR2 SYDVKM. Here the CDR3 reads CASGTSMHEQFF. DNA for the CDR3: TGTGCCAGTGGGACCTCAATGCACGAGCAGTTCTTT.

The chain joins TRBV7-2 to TRBJ2-5, with no clear D. The DNA end favors TRBJ2-3, so the J call may be wrong. The CDR3 contains 13 residues. Looked up from germline, CDR1 is SGHTA and CDR2 is FQGNSA. DNA of the CDR3: TGTGCCAGCAGCTTAGGTGGGCAAGATACGCAGTATTTT. Its translation: CASSLGGQDTQYF.